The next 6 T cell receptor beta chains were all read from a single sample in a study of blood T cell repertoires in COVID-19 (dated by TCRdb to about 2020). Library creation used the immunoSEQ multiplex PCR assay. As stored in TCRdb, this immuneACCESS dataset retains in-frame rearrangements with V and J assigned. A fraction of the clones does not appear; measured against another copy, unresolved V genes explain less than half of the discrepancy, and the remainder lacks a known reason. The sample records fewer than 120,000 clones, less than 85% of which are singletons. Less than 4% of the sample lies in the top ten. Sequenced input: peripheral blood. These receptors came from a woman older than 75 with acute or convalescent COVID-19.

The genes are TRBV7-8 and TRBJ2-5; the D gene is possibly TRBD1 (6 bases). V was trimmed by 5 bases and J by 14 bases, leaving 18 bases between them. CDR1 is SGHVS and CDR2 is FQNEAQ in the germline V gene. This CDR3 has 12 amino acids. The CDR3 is CASSPPPGTHYF. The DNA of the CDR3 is TGTGCCAGCAGCCCGCCCCCCGGGACACACTACTTC.

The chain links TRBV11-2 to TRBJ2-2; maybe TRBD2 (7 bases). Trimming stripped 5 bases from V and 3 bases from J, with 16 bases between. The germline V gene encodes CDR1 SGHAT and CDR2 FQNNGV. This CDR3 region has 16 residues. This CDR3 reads CASSPNAGAYTGELFF. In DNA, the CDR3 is TGTGCCAGCAGCCCCAACGCGGGGGCGTACACCGGGGAGCTGTTTTTT.

This chain's CDR3 is CAWNRDIPYEQYF. The CDR3 DNA reads as TGTGCCTGGAACCGGGACATCCCCTACGAGCAGTACTTC. V gene TRBV30 combines with J gene TRBJ2-7; maybe TRBD1 (6 bases). V was clipped by 4 bases and J by 2 bases, with 12 bases between them. The V gene's germline CDR1 is GTSNPN and CDR2 SVGIG (reference sequence). The CDR3 has 13 residues. Complete variable domain (other parts from reference TRBV30 and TRBJ2-7): SQTIHQWPATLVQPVGSPLSLECTVEGTSNPNLYWYRQAAGRGLQLLFYSVGIGQISSEVPQNLSASRPQDRQFILSSKKLLLSDSGFYLCAWNRDIPYEQYFGPGTRLTVT.

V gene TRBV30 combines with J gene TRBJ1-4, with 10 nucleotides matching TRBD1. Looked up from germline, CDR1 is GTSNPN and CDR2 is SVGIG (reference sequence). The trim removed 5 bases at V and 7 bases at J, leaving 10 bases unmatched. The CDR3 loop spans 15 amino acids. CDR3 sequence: CAWGGTGALGEKLFF. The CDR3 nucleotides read TGTGCCTGGGGGGGGACAGGGGCCCTGGGTGAAAAACTGTTTTTT.

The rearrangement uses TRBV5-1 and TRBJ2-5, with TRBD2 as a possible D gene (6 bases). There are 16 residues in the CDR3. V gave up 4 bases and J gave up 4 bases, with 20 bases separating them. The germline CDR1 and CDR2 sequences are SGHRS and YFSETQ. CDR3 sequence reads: CASSQSGGTARETQYF. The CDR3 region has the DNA TGCGCCAGCAGCCAGAGCGGAGGGACTGCAAGAGAGACCCAGTACTTC.

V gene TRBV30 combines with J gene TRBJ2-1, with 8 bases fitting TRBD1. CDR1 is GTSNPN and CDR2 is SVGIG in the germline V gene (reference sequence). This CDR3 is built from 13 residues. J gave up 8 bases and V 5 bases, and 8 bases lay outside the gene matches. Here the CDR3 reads CAWSRDRIYEQFF. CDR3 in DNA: TGTGCCTGGTCCCGGGACAGGATCTATGAGCAGTTCTTC. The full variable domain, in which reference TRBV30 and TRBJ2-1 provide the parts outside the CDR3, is SQTIHQWPATLVQPVGSPLSLECTVEGTSNPNLYWYRQAAGRGLQLLFYSVGIGQISSEVPQNLSASRPQDRQFILSSKKLLLSDSGFYLCAWSRDRIYEQFFGPGTRLTVL.